This TCR beta chain appears in the sequencing data of a study of T cell changes during pregnancy in multiple sclerosis. This CDR3 is built from 15 residues. V shed 7 bases, J shed 0 bases, and the junction held 5 bases outside the gene matches. CDR1 is LNHDA, CDR2 SQIVND, per germline (reference sequence). The table came from immunoSEQ multiplex PCR; TCRdb's copy has only in-frame clones and leaves some out. The sample shows about 31,000 clones, approximately 86% of them seen only once. The clonotype comes from a female donor with multiple sclerosis, enrolled in a pregnancy study. V gene TRBV19 combines with J gene TRBJ1-4; 7 nucleotides agree with TRBD1. This specimen was CD8+ T cells from peripheral blood mononuclear cells, taken before pregnancy. The CDR3 protein is CASTGRGATNEKLFF. CDR3 sequence (DNA): TGTGCCAGTACGGGCAGGGGGGCAACTAATGAAAAACTGTTTTTT.